The source of this T cell receptor beta chain is a study of blood T cells in healthy people across ages. Study findings and constraints: Long-lived donors exceeded aged donors in naive CD4+ cells and diversity.

A second 7 to 11 cycle PCR used barcoded and J-beta primers. TCRdb passed the 5' RACE reads through MiXCR, listing each CDR3 protein once. Of 600,000 to 900,000 distinct CDR3 sequences in the sample, around 24% are singletons; the top ten hold around 2.9%. Turning to this clonotype: Its antigen is not identified. Since a much larger clone is just one base distant, this may be a read error.

The CDR3 totals 15 residues. Losses at the gene ends were 9 bases for V and 4 bases for J; bases not matched to a gene: 12. Germline V gene lookup returns CDR1 MNHNS and CDR2 SASEGT. The same sample was also studied in work on T cells of mothers and their children. That work adds: Related and unrelated pairs show similar shaping of TCR recombination output by thymic selection.

What was sequenced was blood. This TCR was sampled from a boy between 10 and 17 years old in good health. The chain recombines TRBV6-1 with TRBJ1-2; 9 bases line up with TRBD1. As DNA, the CDR3 is TGTGCCAGTGGGGGGGACAGGGTATTCGGCTATGGCTACACCTTC. Encoded protein: CASGGDRVFGYGYTF.